This T cell receptor (beta chain) emerged from a study of spatial heterogeneity in lung cancer. Study-wide context: Consistently, beta-chain sequences turned up in larger numbers than alpha-chain sequences did. A unique TCR and UMI combination showed up more than ten times in raw reads, on average.

CDR3 length: 15 amino acids. Germline assignment: CDR1 LGHDT and CDR2 YNNKEL (reference sequence). V was clipped by 4 bases and J by 4 bases; unmatched bases: 4. Carried by each TCR cDNA molecule was a unique molecular identifier. TCRdb fed the 5' RACE reads into MiXCR, producing one record per CDR3 protein. The data show under 7,000 distinct CDR3 sequences, 7.8% seen once. This clonotype was found many times. Time point in this sample: sample taken at primary tumor resection. Whole RNA obtained from tumor, nontumor lung or frozen PBMC underwent sequencing without sorting. The source is a female donor with early-stage non-small cell lung cancer. This specimen consisted of normal lung tissue next to the tumor, obtained at surgery. The J gene is TRBJ2-3, the V gene TRBV3-1, with 11 bases lining up with TRBD2. The CDR3 DNA reads TGTGCCAGCAGCCGTAGCGGGGGGGCAGCAGATACGCAGTATTTT. Amino acid sequence: CASSRSGGAADTQYF.